This is a list of T cell receptor beta chains from one sample in a study of identical twins. TCRdb independently ran MiXCR on the 5' RACE reads; one entry per CDR3 protein. The sample contains about 340,000 distinct CDR3 sequences, 8.5% to 10% of which appear only once. Sequenced material: naive T cells sorted from blood. Receptors were obtained from a woman in her forties or fifties in good health. Each CDR3 is given with its conserved first and last residue. A D gene is named only where the DNA matches it firmly. Size tells how often a clone was seen (once, few, many) or the class of an expanded clone, and some rows leave it out.

size	J	V	D	DNA	CDR3
-	TRBJ1-6	TRBV20-1	TRBD1	TGCAGTGCTAGTCCTACAGGGGATCCCTATAATTCACCCCTCCACTTT	CSASPTGDPYNSPLHF
-	TRBJ2-1	TRBV29-1	-	TGCAGCGTTGTAGGGGGCTCCTACAATGAGCAGTTCTTC	CSVVGGSYNEQFF
many	TRBJ2-2	TRBV12-3/TRBV12-4	-	TGTGCCAGCAGTTTTCCTCACTTCACCCGACTAGTTGGGGAGCTGTTTTTT	CASSFPHFTRLVGELFF
-	TRBJ1-1	TRBV4-1	TRBD1	TGCGCCAGCAGCCAAGAGAGGGGGCCATACACTGAAGCTTTCTTT	CASSQERGPYTEAFF
-	TRBJ1-1	TRBV7-8	-	TGTGCCAGCAAAAAACAGGAACGGATGAACACTGAAGCTTTCTTT	CASKKQERMNTEAFF
few	TRBJ2-4	TRBV14	TRBD2	TGTGCCAGCAGCCAAGAAGGGAATGCGGGAGGGGCCATTCAGTACTTC	CASSQEGNAGGAIQYF
many	TRBJ2-3	TRBV7-6	TRBD2	TGTGCCAGCAGCTCTCCGGGACTAGCGGGAGGGAGGACAGATACGCAGTATTTT	CASSSPGLAGGRTDTQYF
few	TRBJ1-1	TRBV12-3/TRBV12-4	TRBD1	TGTGCCAGCAGTTCTAATACAGGGGGGGTATTT	CASSSNTGGVF
many	TRBJ2-3	TRBV9	TRBD2	TGTGCCAGCGCTGATAGCGGGATAGCGGATACGCAGTATTTT	CASADSGIADTQYF
-	TRBJ2-5	TRBV21-1	-	TGTGCCAGCGGTCCGACAGGGGAAGAGACCCAGTACTTC	CASGPTGEETQYF
-	TRBJ2-1	TRBV27	-	TGTGCCAGCAGTTTTGCGGGAAGTTGGAATGAGCAGTTCTTC	CASSFAGSWNEQFF
few	TRBJ2-1	TRBV29-1	TRBD2	TGCAGCGCAAAGGGGGCACTAGCGGGGGTCTACAATGAGCAGTTCTTC	CSAKGALAGVYNEQFF
few	TRBJ1-2	TRBV19	-	TGTGCCAGTAGTATATGGAAGACAGCCGGAGAGAACTATGGCTACACCTTC	CASSIWKTAGENYGYTF
few	TRBJ2-7	TRBV28	TRBD1	TGTGCCAGCAGCCCGGGACAGTTCTCCTACGAGCAGTACTTC	CASSPGQFSYEQYF
few	TRBJ2-2	TRBV6-5	-	TGTGCCAGCAGTTCACGGGAGAACACCGGGGAGCTGTTTTTT	CASSSRENTGELFF
few	TRBJ2-7	TRBV3-1	TRBD1	TGTGCCAGCAGCCAAGTTAGACAGGGTGAGCAGTACTTC	CASSQVRQGEQYF
-	TRBJ1-5	TRBV7-8	-	TGTGCCAGCAGCTTAGCAGGGGTCAGCCGCAATCAGCCCCAGCATTTT	CASSLAGVSRNQPQHF
many	TRBJ2-7	TRBV29-1	TRBD1	TGCAGCGTCTTAACGGACAGGGCGAGCTCCTACGAGCAGTACTTC	CSVLTDRASSYEQYF
-	TRBJ2-2	TRBV10-2	-	TGCGCCAGCAGTGAGCCGGGAGCAGGGCGCGGCACCGGGGAGCTGTTTTTT	CASSEPGAGRGTGELFF
-	TRBJ1-5	TRBV7-9	-	TGTGCCAGCAGCTTGGGGGTGAGGGGCAATCAGCCCCAGCATTTT	CASSLGVRGNQPQHF
-	TRBJ2-1	TRBV25-1	TRBD2	TGTGCCAGCAGTTTCCATAGCGGGAGGGGGAATGAGCAGTTCTTC	CASSFHSGRGNEQFF
once	TRBJ2-4	TRBV5-1	-	TGCGCCAGCAGCTTGGGGATTGGCAAAAACATTCAGTACTTC	CASSLGIGKNIQYF
many	TRBJ2-4	TRBV29-1	-	TGCAGCGTCCGTCGGGCCGGAAACATTCAGTACTTC	CSVRRAGNIQYF
-	TRBJ2-5	TRBV14	TRBD2	TGTGCCAGCAGCCACCGAGGGAGGGGCCAAAGAGAGACCCAGTACTTC	CASSHRGRGQRETQYF
many	TRBJ2-2	TRBV29-1	-	TGCAGCGTTGAAGAGCAAGCGAACACCGGGGAGCTGTTTTTT	CSVEEQANTGELFF
few	TRBJ2-1	TRBV9	TRBD2	TGTGCCAGCAGCGTGGCGGGAGGGTACAGTGAGCAGTTCTTC	CASSVAGGYSEQFF
-	TRBJ1-1	TRBV5-1	-	TGCGCCAGCAGAACTCGGGATCCTGGCATGAACACTGAAGCTTTCTTT	CASRTRDPGMNTEAFF
many	TRBJ1-6	TRBV12-3/TRBV12-4	-	TGTGCCAGCAGTTTAGCAACTGGCTCACCCCTCCACTTT	CASSLATGSPLHF
-	TRBJ1-1	TRBV12-3/TRBV12-4	-	TGTGCCAGCATGGACAGAACGAACACTGAAGCTTTCTTT	CASMDRTNTEAFF
few	TRBJ1-1	TRBV19	-	TGTGCCAGTAGGCATGCATTCCACCGCGTCCCGGGACGGAACACTGAAGCTTTCTTT	CASRHAFHRVPGRNTEAFF
-	TRBJ1-5	TRBV20-1	-	TGCAGTGCTAGAGACCCTGTAGGGGGTGGAGATCAGCCCCAGCATTTT	CSARDPVGGGDQPQHF
few	TRBJ2-1	TRBV7-8	-	TGTGCCAGCAGCTTAGGAAGGCAGGGTGGTAATGAGCAGTTCTTC	CASSLGRQGGNEQFF
few	TRBJ2-7	TRBV15	-	TGTGCCACCAGCAGAGAGGGTGGTGTATACTCCTACGAGCAGTACTTC	CATSREGGVYSYEQYF
few	TRBJ1-1	TRBV12-3/TRBV12-4	TRBD1	TGTGCCAGCAGTTTAGCTGGACAGGGGACCACTGAAGCTTTCTTT	CASSLAGQGTTEAFF
few	TRBJ1-6	TRBV5-5	-	TGTGCCAGCAGCTTGTCTCCGGGCGATTCACCCCTCCACTTT	CASSLSPGDSPLHF
few	TRBJ2-7	TRBV5-1	TRBD1	TGCGCCAGCAGCTACCGGGACAGGGTACACGAGCAGTACTTC	CASSYRDRVHEQYF